Listed here are 18 T cell receptor beta chains from one sample, sequenced in a study of radiation and T cells in renal cell carcinoma. This sample's time point: blood 2 weeks post-SBRT. Treatment described: 15 Gy SBRT to primary tumor, nephrectomy 4 weeks later. The repertoire was sequenced with immunoSEQ multiplex PCR; TCRdb's copy has only in-frame clones and lacks some. This table has about 130,000 clones, 75% to 85% appearing once. Sequencing used blood, obtained from a patient whose treatment included radiotherapy and nephrectomy. The receptors here all came from a woman aged 60-70 years with renal cell carcinoma.

This clone was counted only a few times. This chain connects TRBV5-1 to TRBJ2-5; a possible D gene is TRBD1 (5 bases). Germline assignment: CDR1 SGHRS and CDR2 YFSETQ. The CDR3 has 16 amino acids. With 4 bases removed from V and 0 bases from J, the gap between germline ends came to 16 bases. DNA for the CDR3: TGCGCCAGCAGCCCCTGGGGCAGGCCGTACCAAGAGACCCAGTACTTC. Translation gives CASSPWGRPYQETQYF.

The chain uses TRBV11-2 and TRBJ1-2; 7 positions agree with TRBD1. Per germline, CDR1 SGHAT and CDR2 FQNNGV. The J segment lost 5 bases and the V segment lost 1 base, leaving 7 bases of the junction unmatched. This CDR3 has 15 amino acids. The CDR3 nucleotides are TGTGCCAGCAGCTTAGGCCCCGGGACAGATTATGGCTACACCTTC. Protein: CASSLGPGTDYGYTF.

The chain joins TRBV19 to TRBJ2-2; tentatively, D is TRBD2 (5 bases). Germline assignment: CDR1 LNHDA and CDR2 SQIVND (reference sequence). The CDR3 is made up of 13 amino acids. Trimming pared 5 bases from V and 4 bases from J, leaving 8 bases between. The CDR3 DNA follows: TGTGCCAGTAGTGACTACAGCACCGGGGAGCTGTTTTTT. Its translation: CASSDYSTGELFF.

The CDR3 loop reads CASTDTGIYGYTF. The CDR3 DNA reads as TGTGCCAGCACCGATACAGGGATTTATGGCTACACCTTC. This chain connects TRBV6-6 to TRBJ1-2; a weak D match, TRBD1 (6 bases). Germline CDR1 is MNHNY and CDR2 is SVGAGI (reference sequence). The V end lost 7 bases, the J end lost 5 bases, and 14 bases lay between the germline ends. CDR3 size: 13 residues.

This sequence joins TRBV5-1 and TRBJ2-5; 7 positions match TRBD1. CDR3 size: 14 residues. The germline V gene encodes CDR1 SGHRS and CDR2 YFSETQ. V shed 2 bases, J shed 2 bases, and the junction held 3 bases outside the gene matches. CDR3 sequence: CASSLPGQQETQYF. CDR3 DNA: TGCGCCAGCAGCTTACCGGGACAGCAAGAGACCCAGTACTTC. Filled out from reference TRBV5-1 and TRBJ2-5, the complete variable domain reads KAGVTQTPRYLIKTRGQQVTLSCSPISGHRSVSWYQQTPGQGLQFLFEYFSETQRNKGNFPGRFSGRQFSNSRSEMNVSTLELGDSALYLCASSLPGQQETQYFGPGTRLLVL.

The rearrangement links TRBV20-1 to TRBJ1-4; no definite D call. Trimming took off 6 bases at V and 10 bases at J, with 12 bases between the two ends. Germline V gene sequence: CDR1 DFQATT, CDR2 SNEGSKA (reference sequence). The CDR3 runs to 11 residues. CDR3 loop: CSASPGSKLFF. In nucleotides, the CDR3 is TGCAGTGCCAGTCCGGGATCAAAACTGTTTTTT.

V is TRBV6-5 and J is TRBJ1-3; unclear D gene. Germline V CDR1 and CDR2: MNHEY, SVGAGI. V shed 7 bases and J shed 3 bases, with 10 bases lying between them. CDR3 size: 13 residues. CDR3 coding DNA: TGTGCCAGCATAAGGGCAGGTGGAAACACCATATATTTT. Its translation: CASIRAGGNTIYF.

The chain carries TRBV28 and TRBJ1-2; D not certain. V lost 5 bases and J lost 8, with 9 bases in between. CDR3 length: 11 residues. The germline CDR1 and CDR2 sequences are MDHEN and SYDVKM. The CDR3 sequence: CASSTPGGYTF. CDR3 bases: TGTGCCAGCAGTACCCCGGGGGGCTACACCTTC.

The genes are TRBV5-1 and TRBJ2-1; TRBD2 matches at 8 bases. Germline CDR1 reads SGHRS; CDR2 reads YFSETQ. The length of the CDR3 is 15 residues. J was trimmed by 5 bases and V by 4 bases; bases with no gene match: 8. CDR3 bases: TGCGCCAGCAGCCGTACTAGCGGAGGAAACAATGAGCAGTTCTTC. Translating it yields CASSRTSGGNNEQFF.

The V and J genes are TRBV5-1 and TRBJ2-5; TRBD2 matches at 9 bases. Germline V gene lookup returns CDR1 SGHRS and CDR2 YFSETQ. The V segment lost 4 bases and the J segment 7 bases; nucleotides outside the gene matches: 8. The length of the CDR3 is 14 residues. DNA for the CDR3: TGCGCCAGCAGCCCCGGACTAGCGATCTGGACCCAGTACTTC. Protein product: CASSPGLAIWTQYF.

The J gene is TRBJ1-1, the V gene TRBV6-5, with D tentatively TRBD1 (5 bases). The germline V gene has CDR1 MNHEY and CDR2 SVGAGI. The CDR3 sequence is 15 residues long. V dropped 0 bases and J dropped 5 bases, with 13 bases sitting between them. CDR3 bases: TGTGCCAGCAGTTACTCGGGGGGGGTCGGGACTGAAGCTTTCTTT. It specifies CASSYSGGVGTEAFF.

J is TRBJ1-4 and V is TRBV19, with D possibly being TRBD1 (5 bases). The CDR3 totals 13 residues. Trimming took 4 bases from V and 7 from J, leaving 10 bases between them. Germline values: CDR1 LNHDA, CDR2 SQIVND (reference sequence). CDR3 residues: CASSRRDREKLFF. CDR3 sequence (DNA): TGTGCCAGTAGTAGGAGGGACCGTGAAAAACTGTTTTTT.

V usage is TRBV7-2 and J usage is TRBJ2-7, with TRBD2 matching 9 bases. Germline V gene data show CDR1 as SGHTA and CDR2 as FQGNSA. The CDR3 extends over 15 amino acids. With V trimmed by 8 bases and J by 2 bases, 10 bases remained unmatched. In DNA, the CDR3 is TGTGCCAGCTCCCCTGGACTAGCGTATACCTACGAGCAGTACTTC. Amino acid sequence: CASSPGLAYTYEQYF. Full variable domain (remainder filled in from reference TRBV7-2 and TRBJ2-7): GAGVSQSPSNKVTEKGKDVELRCDPISGHTALYWYRQSLGQGLEFLIYFQGNSAPDKSGLPSDRFSAERTGGSVSTLTIQRTQQEDSAVYLCASSPGLAYTYEQYFGPGTRLTVT.

This clone was seen more than once but under ten times. The chain combines TRBV30 with TRBJ1-1; tentative D call: TRBD1 (5 bases). V dropped 2 bases and J dropped 0 bases, with 10 bases sitting between them. The CDR3 is made up of 14 amino acids. CDR1 and CDR2 (germline): GTSNPN, SVGIG (reference sequence). The CDR3 region has the DNA TGTGCCTGGAGTACGGGACGGATGAACACTGAAGCTTTCTTT. Encoded protein: CAWSTGRMNTEAFF. Filled out from reference TRBV30 and TRBJ1-1, the complete variable domain reads SQTIHQWPATLVQPVGSPLSLECTVEGTSNPNLYWYRQAAGRGLQLLFYSVGIGQISSEVPQNLSASRPQDRQFILSSKKLLLSDSGFYLCAWSTGRMNTEAFFGQGTRLTVV.

This clone was observed once. This chain joins TRBV4-1 and TRBJ2-3, with TRBD2 identical over 12 bases. In germline, CDR1 is MGHRA, CDR2 YSYEKL. CDR3 length: 17 residues. V lost 1 base and J lost 6; bases outside the gene matches: 8. As DNA, the CDR3 is TGCGCCAGCAGCCAAGTCCACCTAGCGGGGGGGTTGGATACGCAGTATTTT. This codes for CASSQVHLAGGLDTQYF.

The CDR3 loop reads CASSLVGTGGYEQYF. The CDR3 nucleotides read TGCGCCAGCAGCTTGGTTGGGACAGGGGGCTACGAGCAGTACTTC. The V call is TRBV5-1, the J call TRBJ2-7, with 11 bases aligning to TRBD1. The junction had 2 bases not matched to a gene; V was cut back by 0 bases and J by 3 bases. Per germline, CDR1 SGHRS and CDR2 YFSETQ. This CDR3 spans 15 amino acids.

The rearrangement joins TRBV6-1 to TRBJ2-7; the D gene is possibly TRBD2 (6 bases). CDR1 is MNHNS and CDR2 is SASEGT in the germline V gene. This CDR3 has 13 residues. V was shortened by 5 bases and J by 4 bases, with 12 bases between the two germline ends. CDR3 DNA: TGTGCCAGCAGTTGGGAGGTCGGGTACGAGCAGTACTTC. Protein product: CASSWEVGYEQYF.

J is TRBJ1-1 and V is TRBV19; 8 bases align to TRBD1. This CDR3 has 13 residues. Germline V gene data show CDR1 as LNHDA and CDR2 as SQIVND (reference sequence). With 11 bases clipped from V and 0 bases from J, the junction kept 5 bases outside the gene matches. CDR3 nucleotides: TGTGCCGTCAGGGGGCCCATGAACACTGAAGCTTTCTTT. It codes for CAVRGPMNTEAFF. The full variable domain, in which reference TRBV19 and TRBJ1-1 provide the parts outside the CDR3, is DGGITQSPKYLFRKEGQNVTLSCEQNLNHDAMYWYRQDPGQGLRLIYYSQIVNDFQKGDIAEGYSVSREKKESFPLTVTSAQKNPTAFYLCAVRGPMNTEAFFGQGTRLTVV.